This entry lists 16 T cell receptor beta chains sequenced from one sample in a study of early T cells in non-severe SARS-CoV-2 infection (dated by TCRdb to 2020 to 2022). The library was made by 5' RACE. The run used a NextSeq 500. TCRdb reran the public reads through fastp at Q25 and MiXCR, keeping productive beta chains. Every CDR3 protein is listed once, alongside the most common genes and DNA of its rows. The sample profile shows 50,000 or so distinct CDR3 sequences; about 11% of them were found once. 9.1% of the sample comes from the top ten. Sequencing was carried out using whole blood. These receptors were collected from an adult who was a healthcare worker with PCR-confirmed SARS-CoV-2 infection or an uninfected control (not recorded which).

Many counts were recorded for this clonotype. The J gene is TRBJ1-1, the V gene TRBV28; D unresolved. Germline CDR1 MDHEN, CDR2 SYDVKM. The CDR3 extends over 12 amino acids. V lost 8 bases to trimming and J lost 12 bases, with 19 bases between them. This CDR3 reads CASESPDRVTFF. The CDR3 coding sequence is TGTGCCAGCGAGAGCCCGGACCGAGTAACTTTCTTT.

This clonotype appeared a few times. This chain links TRBV7-9 with TRBJ1-6, with D unclear. The CDR3 is made up of 13 amino acids. Trimming cost V 1 base and J 8 bases, with 6 bases left between them. The germline V gene has CDR1 SEHNR and CDR2 FQNEAQ (reference sequence). The CDR3 DNA reads TGTGCCAGCAGCTTAGAAGGTGATTCACCCCTCCACTTT. This sequence encodes CASSLEGDSPLHF.

V usage is TRBV7-9 and J usage is TRBJ2-3, with D unresolved. The ends were cut back, 8 bases at V and 0 bases at J, with 12 bases in the middle. The germline gives CDR1 SEHNR, CDR2 FQNEAQ (reference sequence). This CDR3 is built from 14 residues. CDR3 amino acids: CASAPWSSTDTQYF. CDR3 bases: TGTGCCAGCGCCCCTTGGTCTAGCACAGATACGCAGTATTTT.

This chain joins TRBV3-1 and TRBJ1-4, with a possible D match to TRBD1 (5 bases). Germline CDR1 reads LGHDT; CDR2 reads YNNKEL (reference sequence). The CDR3 runs 14 residues. V lost 1 base and J 8 bases, leaving 11 bases between the germline ends. The CDR3 sequence: CASSQAGKEEKLFF. CDR3 in DNA: TGTGCCAGCAGCCAAGCAGGGAAGGAGGAAAAACTGTTTTTT.

This clonotype was seen at least ten times. The V and J genes are TRBV12-3 or TRBV12-4 and TRBJ1-1, with D possibly TRBD1 on 5 matching bases. This CDR3 is built from 14 residues. Trimming removed 3 bases from V and 3 bases from J, with 11 bases in between. The CDR3 spells CASSFQGGDTEAFF. DNA for the CDR3: TGTGCCAGCAGTTTTCAGGGAGGGGACACTGAAGCTTTCTTT.

This clonotype was counted between two and nine times. The chain carries TRBV20-1 and TRBJ2-7; D remains ambiguous. CDR3 length: 14 residues. CDR1 DFQATT and CDR2 SNEGSKA come from the germline V gene (reference sequence). Trimming left V 3 bases short and J 0 bases short, with 12 bases between. The CDR3: CSASELQNSYEQYF. The CDR3 DNA reads as TGCAGTGCTAGCGAACTTCAAAACTCCTACGAGCAGTACTTC.

The chain is built from TRBV25-1 and TRBJ1-2; no reliable D call. V lost 7 bases and J lost 2, with 14 bases in between. The CDR3 is 14 amino acids. Germline CDR1 reads MGHDK; CDR2 reads SYGVNS. CDR3 residues: CASTLSKGNYGYTF. In DNA, the CDR3 is TGTGCCAGCACCCTAAGTAAAGGGAACTATGGCTACACCTTC.

Only a few counts were recorded for this clonotype. This chain links TRBV20-1 with TRBJ2-1; 7 bases are a match to TRBD2. Germline V CDR1 and CDR2: DFQATT, SNEGSKA (reference sequence). The CDR3 is 14 residues long. V lost 2 bases to trimming and J lost 2 bases; unmatched junction nucleotides: 3. The CDR3: CSARSAGAYNEQFF. CDR3 nucleotides: TGCAGTGCTAGAAGCGCGGGGGCCTACAATGAGCAGTTCTTC.

V gene TRBV6-1 combines with J gene TRBJ2-5; D remains unclear. Trimming left V 1 base short and J 3 bases short, with 12 bases between. From germline, CDR1 is MNHNS and CDR2 SASEGT. This CDR3 region has 15 residues. CDR3: CASSEVIGSKETQYF. The CDR3 coding sequence is TGTGCCAGCAGTGAAGTGATTGGGTCGAAAGAGACCCAGTACTTC.

In this sample, this clonotype turned up many times. This sequence joins TRBV20-1 and TRBJ2-2, with 12 bases matching TRBD1. CDR3 length: 19 amino acids. Trimming took 0 bases from V and 0 from J; bases not matched to a gene: 8. Germline CDR1 is DFQATT and CDR2 is SNEGSKA (reference sequence). The DNA of the CDR3 is TGCAGTGCTAGAGATGGTCTCGGGACAGGGGGCACGAACACCGGGGAGCTGTTTTTT. This encodes CSARDGLGTGGTNTGELFF.

This clonotype was seen a few times. The genes are TRBV29-1 and TRBJ1-1, with D unresolved. Germline V gene lookup returns CDR1 SQVTM and CDR2 ANQGSEA. The ends were cut back, 7 bases at V and 0 bases at J, with 9 bases in the middle. The CDR3 contains 12 residues. The CDR3: CSAPSVNTEAFF. DNA of the CDR3: TGCAGCGCCCCCTCGGTGAACACTGAAGCTTTCTTT.

The chain employs TRBV14 and TRBJ1-6, with no clear D. The germline V gene encodes CDR1 SGHDN and CDR2 FVKESK. The CDR3 is made up of 15 amino acids. V shed 0 bases and J shed 9 bases, with 12 bases lying between them. CDR3 protein: CASSQDWGDFSPLHF. CDR3 sequence (DNA): TGTGCCAGCAGCCAAGATTGGGGAGATTTTTCACCCCTCCACTTT.

There are many counts of this clonotype. The rearrangement joins TRBV20-1 to TRBJ2-7; 8 bases map to TRBD1. The CDR3 totals 12 residues. Germline V CDR1 and CDR2: DFQATT, SNEGSKA (reference sequence). The V and J ends lost 2 bases and 4 bases, in that order; junction bases with no gene match: 1. This CDR3 is CSARTGGYEQYF. The CDR3 nucleotides are TGCAGTGCTAGAACAGGGGGGTACGAGCAGTACTTC.

This clonotype was detected ten times or more. The V gene is TRBV12-3 or TRBV12-4, the J gene TRBJ1-5; D is unclear. CDR3 length: 14 amino acids. The V and J ends lost 5 bases and 7 bases respectively, with 15 bases between them. The CDR3, as DNA: TGTGCCAGCAGTATCCAGCGAGGGTACCAGCCCCAGCATTTT. Its protein product is CASSIQRGYQPQHF.

In this sample, this clonotype turned up a few times. The chain uses TRBV2 and TRBJ1-2, with 7 positions matching TRBD1. Germline lookup yields CDR1 SNHLY and CDR2 FYNNEI. This CDR3 contains 13 residues. V was pared by 4 bases and J by 7 bases, with 6 bases of the junction left unmatched. The chain's CDR3 is CASSGSQGGGYTF. CDR3 DNA: TGTGCCAGCAGTGGGTCGCAGGGGGGTGGCTACACCTTC.

The V gene is TRBV7-2, the J gene TRBJ2-3, with D perhaps matching TRBD2 (5 bases). The germline V gene has CDR1 SGHTA and CDR2 FQGNSA. V was cut by 3 bases and J by 3 bases, with 13 bases left in between. The CDR3 spans 15 residues. The DNA for the CDR3 is TGTGCCAGCAGCTTCCAACCCGGGGAGACAGATACGCAGTATTTT. Protein: CASSFQPGETDTQYF.